The 7 T cell receptor beta chains below come from one sample, sequenced in a study of blood T cell repertoires in COVID-19. The assay was immunoSEQ multiplex PCR, and TCRdb's table has in-frame clones only and misses some. Among 150,000 to 200,000 clones, over 65% were seen once, and the ten largest hold roughly 4.5%. The sequenced sample was PBMCs or T cells enriched from blood (not recorded which). The origin of the receptors is a woman aged 45-65 years who had recovered from COVID-19.

The chain is built from TRBV28 and TRBJ1-5; 7 nucleotides align to TRBD1. This CDR3 contains 14 residues. Germline CDR1 and CDR2: MDHEN and SYDVKM. V lost 4 bases, J lost 3 bases, and 3 bases stayed unmatched. Here the CDR3 DNA reads TGTGCCAGCAGTTCGGGACAGCTCAATCAGCCCCAGCATTTT. It yields the protein CASSSGQLNQPQHF.

The chain uses TRBV11-2 and TRBJ1-6; possibly TRBD1 for D (5 bases). Trimming left V 2 bases short and J 4 bases short, with 6 bases between. The germline gives CDR1 SGHAT, CDR2 FQNNGV. The CDR3 runs 14 residues. Written as DNA, the CDR3 is TGTGCCAGCAGCTTACAGGGTTATAATTCACCCCTCCACTTT. Protein product: CASSLQGYNSPLHF.

V gene TRBV2 combines with J gene TRBJ2-2; 10 nucleotides align to TRBD2. The CDR3 totals 19 residues. Germline V gene sequence: CDR1 SNHLY, CDR2 FYNNEI. V lost 6 bases and J lost 4; bases outside the gene matches: 17. The CDR3 coding sequence is TGTGCCAGCAGCGCCGGTAGCGGGGGGCCCGGATGGGGCACCGGGGAGCTGTTTTTT. This sequence encodes CASSAGSGGPGWGTGELFF.

The chain carries TRBV29-1 and TRBJ2-4; possibly TRBD1 for D (5 bases). Per germline, CDR1 SQVTM and CDR2 ANQGSEA. V gave up 4 bases and J gave up 7 bases, with 11 bases separating them. This CDR3 is 12 amino acids long. The CDR3 sequence: CSVVPGPNIQYF. The CDR3 region has the DNA TGCAGCGTTGTGCCAGGGCCCAACATTCAGTACTTC.

The V and J genes are TRBV4-1 and TRBJ1-1; D is possibly TRBD1 (5 bases). Germline V gene data show CDR1 as MGHRA and CDR2 as YSYEKL. V lost 4 bases and J lost 4, with 16 bases in between. This CDR3 comprises 15 residues. The CDR3, as DNA: TGCGCCAGCAGCCGGCCGACGGGGGAAGGCACTGAAGCTTTCTTT. Translation gives CASSRPTGEGTEAFF.

The V gene is TRBV24-1, the J gene TRBJ2-2; possible D gene TRBD1, 5 bases. CDR3 size: 13 residues. Trimming stripped 9 bases from V and 4 bases from J, with 11 bases between. In germline, CDR1 is KGHDR, CDR2 SFDVKD. CDR3 loop: CATADSVTGELFF. DNA of the CDR3: TGTGCCACCGCCGACAGTGTCACCGGGGAGCTGTTTTTT.

This rearrangement joins TRBV19 to TRBJ1-2; 8 bases align to TRBD1. Germline CDR1 reads LNHDA; CDR2 reads SQIVND (reference sequence). The CDR3 covers 15 residues. The junction had 9 bases not matched to a gene; V was cut back by 5 bases and J by 4 bases. The CDR3 here is CASSANTGGIYGYTF. Written as DNA, the CDR3 is TGTGCCAGTAGTGCCAACACAGGGGGGATCTATGGCTACACCTTC. Combining the CDR3 with reference TRBV19 and TRBJ1-2 gives the whole variable domain DGGITQSPKYLFRKEGQNVTLSCEQNLNHDAMYWYRQDPGQGLRLIYYSQIVNDFQKGDIAEGYSVSREKKESFPLTVTSAQKNPTAFYLCASSANTGGIYGYTFGSGTRLTVV.